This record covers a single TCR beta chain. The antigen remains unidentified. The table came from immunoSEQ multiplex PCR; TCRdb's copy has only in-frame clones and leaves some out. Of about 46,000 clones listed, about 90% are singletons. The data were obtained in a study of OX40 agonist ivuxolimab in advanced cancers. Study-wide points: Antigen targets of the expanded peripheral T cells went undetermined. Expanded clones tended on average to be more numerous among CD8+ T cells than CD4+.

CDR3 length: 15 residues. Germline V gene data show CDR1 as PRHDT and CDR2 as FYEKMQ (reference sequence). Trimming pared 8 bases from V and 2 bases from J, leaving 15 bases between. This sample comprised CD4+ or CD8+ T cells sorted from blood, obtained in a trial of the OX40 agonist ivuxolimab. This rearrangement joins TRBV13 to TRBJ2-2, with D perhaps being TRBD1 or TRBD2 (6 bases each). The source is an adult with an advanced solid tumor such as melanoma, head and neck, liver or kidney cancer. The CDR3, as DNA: TGTGCCAGCGGGGGCGGGATAAGCAACACCGGGGAGCTGTTTTTT. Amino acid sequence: CASGGGISNTGELFF.